The 30 T cell receptor beta chains listed next were all sequenced from one sample in a study of T cell responses to AZD1222 COVID-19 vaccine. The protocol was immunoSEQ multiplex PCR, while the TCRdb copy is restricted to in-frame clones and leaves out a portion. The table lists about 180,000 clones, roughly 88% of them singletons. The specimen comprised peripheral blood, sampled 28 days after the second AZD1222 dose. The receptors stem from an adult who received the AZD1222 COVID-19 vaccine.

This clone came up a few times. The chain combines TRBV5-1 with TRBJ2-7, with 10 bases fitting TRBD2. The CDR3 is 18 amino acids. Germline V lookup: CDR1 SGHRS, CDR2 YFSETQ. The V and J ends lost 3 bases and 0 bases, in that order; junction bases with no gene match: 12. The CDR3 DNA reads as TGCGCCAGCAGCTCAACCGGGACTAGCGTAAAATTCTCCTACGAGCAGTACTTC. Residues: CASSSTGTSVKFSYEQYF.

This clone has a handful of counts. This chain uses TRBV28 with TRBJ1-5; TRBD1 aligns across 10 bases. Trimming took 6 bases from V and 3 from J; bases not matched to a gene: 8. The V gene's germline CDR1 is MDHEN and CDR2 SYDVKM. This CDR3 has 16 residues. In DNA form, the CDR3 reads TGTGCCAGCAGCAAGGCCGGGACAGGGGACAATCAGCCCCAGCATTTT. Protein sequence: CASSKAGTGDNQPQHF.

The V gene is TRBV7-2, the J gene TRBJ2-1; D unclear. In germline, CDR1 is SGHTA, CDR2 FQGNSA. V was shortened by 1 base and J by 5 bases, with 9 bases between the two germline ends. This CDR3 region has 14 residues. This chain's CDR3 is CASSLVPPDNEQFF. As DNA, the CDR3 is TGTGCCAGCAGCTTAGTACCGCCGGACAATGAGCAGTTCTTC.

This clone has more than one count but fewer than ten. The chain couples TRBV6-5 to TRBJ1-5, with D tentatively TRBD1 (5 bases). CDR3 length: 13 amino acids. Germline V gives CDR1 MNHEY, CDR2 SVGAGI. V was trimmed by 4 bases and J by 2 bases, leaving 6 bases between them. As DNA, the CDR3 is TGTGCCAGCAGTTGGACACGCAATCAGCCCCAGCATTTT. Residues: CASSWTRNQPQHF.

V gene TRBV30 combines with J gene TRBJ1-1; no definite D call. The V and J ends lost 2 bases and 6 bases respectively, with 4 bases between them. Germline CDR1 and CDR2: GTSNPN and SVGIG (reference sequence). There are 10 residues in the CDR3. The CDR3 protein is CAWSPPEAFF. Written as DNA, the CDR3 is TGTGCCTGGAGTCCCCCTGAAGCTTTCTTT.

V gene TRBV2 combines with J gene TRBJ2-1; no clear D gene. The CDR3 extends over 11 amino acids. Germline loops: CDR1 SNHLY, CDR2 FYNNEI. CDR3 in amino acids: CASAPLNEQFF. The CDR3 bases are TGTGCTTCTGCACCTCTCAATGAGCAGTTCTTC. The whole variable domain, filled in from reference TRBV2 and TRBJ2-1, reads EPEVTQTPSHQVTQMGQEVILRCVPISNHLYFYWYRQILGQKVEFLVSFYNNEISEKSEIFDDQFSVERPDGSNFTLKIRSTKLEDSAMYFCASAPLNEQFFGPGTRLTVL.

CDR3 sequence: CASSPDNRYYNEQFF. For the CDR3, the DNA is TGTGCCAGCAGCCCGGACAACCGGTACTACAATGAGCAGTTCTTC. The rearrangement links TRBV3-1 (or the pseudogene TRBV3-2) to TRBJ2-1, with TRBD1 as a possible D gene (5 bases). Trimming took off 4 bases at V and 3 bases at J, with 13 bases between the two ends. Germline V CDR1 and CDR2: LGHDT, YNNKEL (reference sequence). CDR3 size: 15 residues.

V is TRBV19 and J is TRBJ2-1, with 9 bases lining up with TRBD1. Trimming cost V 3 bases and J 7 bases; bases outside gene matches: 4. Germline values: CDR1 LNHDA, CDR2 SQIVND (reference sequence). The CDR3 loop spans 14 amino acids. CDR3 loop: CASSMRDRVNEQFF. The CDR3 bases are TGTGCCAGTAGTATGCGGGACAGGGTAAATGAGCAGTTCTTC.

This clone was counted between two and nine times. This sample includes further DNA sequences coding for the same CDR3. The rearrangement joins TRBV9 to TRBJ2-2, with TRBD1 identical over 7 bases. Per the germline V gene, CDR1 is SGDLS and CDR2 is YYNGEE. This CDR3 region has 17 residues. The V gene end was trimmed by 0 bases and the J gene end by 1 base; junction bases not matched to a gene: 6. The CDR3 sequence: CASSVAVRQGNTGELFF. The CDR3, as DNA: TGTGCCAGCAGCGTAGCTGTGAGACAGGGGAACACCGGGGAGCTGTTTTTT.

V is TRBV3-1 (or the pseudogene TRBV3-2) and J is TRBJ2-7; no reliable D call. This CDR3 contains 14 residues. The germline CDR1 and CDR2 sequences are LGHDT and YNNKEL (reference sequence). The V gene lost 0 bases and the J gene lost 2 bases, with 8 bases spanning the gap. In DNA form, the CDR3 reads TGTGCCAGCAGCCAAGAAGTAGCCACCTACGAGCAGTACTTC. Translation gives CASSQEVATYEQYF.

The V gene is TRBV7-9, the J gene TRBJ1-4, with TRBD1 as a possible D gene (6 bases). The germline gives CDR1 SEHNR, CDR2 FQNEAQ (reference sequence). V was trimmed by 5 bases and J by 0 bases, leaving 19 bases between them. The CDR3 has 18 residues. CDR3 nucleotide sequence: TGTGCCAGCAGCCTCGCCGTTAGTCCAGGGGCAACTAATGAAAAACTGTTTTTT. Protein product: CASSLAVSPGATNEKLFF. The whole variable domain, remainder taken from reference TRBV7-9 and TRBJ1-4, is DTGVSQNPRHKITKRGQNVTFRCDPISEHNRLYWYRQTLGQGPEFLTYFQNEAQLEKSRLLSDRFSAERPKGSFSTLEIQRTEQGDSAMYLCASSLAVSPGATNEKLFFGSGTQLSVL.

V is TRBV5-1 and J is TRBJ1-4; D unresolved. Germline CDR1 is SGHRS and CDR2 is YFSETQ. V was trimmed by 4 bases and J by 6 bases, leaving 10 bases between them. This CDR3 contains 13 residues. This chain's CDR3 is CASSHGLDEKLFF. In DNA, the CDR3 is TGCGCCAGCAGCCATGGCCTGGATGAAAAACTGTTTTTT. The full variable domain, with the rest looked up from reference TRBV5-1 and TRBJ1-4, is KAGVTQTPRYLIKTRGQQVTLSCSPISGHRSVSWYQQTPGQGLQFLFEYFSETQRNKGNFPGRFSGRQFSNSRSEMNVSTLELGDSALYLCASSHGLDEKLFFGSGTQLSVL.

This chain uses TRBV27 with TRBJ2-1; D unclear. The CDR3 length is 13 residues. Deletions cut 6 bases from V and 3 bases from J, with 9 bases between. Germline assignment: CDR1 MNHEY and CDR2 SMNVEV (reference sequence). CDR3 DNA: TGTGCCAGCAGCTGGACGGACTACAATGAGCAGTTCTTC. Protein: CASSWTDYNEQFF.

This clone was detected only once. The chain recombines TRBV6-1 with TRBJ1-3; D uncertain. Per germline, CDR1 MNHNS and CDR2 SASEGT. The V and J ends lost 1 base and 4 bases respectively, with 2 bases between them. The CDR3 is 12 residues long. Here the CDR3 DNA reads TGTGCCAGCAGTGAAGTCGGAAACACCATATATTTT. Encoded protein: CASSEVGNTIYF.

The V call is TRBV28, the J call TRBJ2-1, with D hard to call. The CDR3 contains 12 residues. Trimming cost V 2 bases and J 13 bases, with 12 bases left between them. The germline gives CDR1 MDHEN, CDR2 SYDVKM. CDR3 amino acids: CASSLRRTTQFF. The CDR3 DNA follows: TGTGCCAGCAGTTTAAGACGGACCACCCAGTTCTTC.

The chain carries TRBV7-2 and TRBJ1-3; D is undetermined. The CDR3 extends over 12 amino acids. Trimming removed 4 bases at V and 4 bases at J, with 5 bases between. The germline V gene has CDR1 SGHTA and CDR2 FQGNSA. The CDR3 protein is CASSSPGNTIYF. CDR3 nucleotide sequence: TGTGCCAGCAGCTCACCCGGAAACACCATATATTTT.

The chain is built from TRBV18 and TRBJ2-7; D remains ambiguous. V was trimmed by 3 bases and J by 3 bases, leaving 18 bases between them. The CDR3 sequence is 16 residues long. Per germline, CDR1 KGHSH and CDR2 LQKENI. The chain's CDR3 is CASSPRPSGGLYEQYF. In nucleotides, the CDR3 is TGTGCCAGCTCACCCAGGCCGTCGGGCGGTCTCTACGAGCAGTACTTC.

The rearrangement links TRBV27 to TRBJ1-2; 8 bases are shared with TRBD1. This CDR3 is built from 13 residues. Germline V gives CDR1 MNHEY, CDR2 SMNVEV (reference sequence). The V gene end was trimmed by 8 bases and the J gene end by 2 bases; junction bases not matched to a gene: 4. CDR3 amino acids: CASGRQGNYGYTF. The CDR3 nucleotides are TGTGCCAGCGGACGACAGGGGAACTATGGCTACACCTTC.

This chain uses TRBV9 with TRBJ2-5; 9 nucleotides agree with TRBD2. Trimming removed 2 bases from V and 3 bases from J; junction bases left unmatched: 5. Germline CDR1 is SGDLS and CDR2 is YYNGEE. The CDR3 is made up of 15 amino acids. The CDR3 spells CASSVGTSPEETQYF. Here the CDR3 DNA reads TGTGCCAGCAGCGTCGGGACTAGCCCTGAAGAGACCCAGTACTTC.

This chain connects TRBV4-2 to TRBJ1-4; a weak D match, TRBD1 (6 bases). This CDR3 spans 15 amino acids. V was trimmed by 0 bases and J by 8 bases, leaving 13 bases between them. Germline CDR1 LGHNA, CDR2 YNFKEQ. The CDR3 DNA reads TGTGCCAGCAGCCAAGATGGTCGGGGGCGCGAAAAACTGTTTTTT. It yields the protein CASSQDGRGREKLFF.

CDR3 in DNA: TGTGCCAGCAGCTTAAACAGCGGGGGAACAGATACGCAGTATTTT. Protein: CASSLNSGGTDTQYF. V is TRBV11-3 and J is TRBJ2-3; 8 nucleotides line up with TRBD2. Germline V gene data show CDR1 as SGHNT and CDR2 as YENEEA. The CDR3 extends over 15 amino acids. Germline trimming cut 2 bases from V and 3 bases from J; bases unmatched to any gene: 4.

The chain couples TRBV30 to TRBJ1-1; D is unclear. This CDR3 is built from 10 residues. The germline CDR1 and CDR2 sequences are GTSNPN and SVGIG (reference sequence). V lost 0 bases to trimming and J lost 11 bases, with 7 bases between them. CDR3 bases: TGTGCCTGGAGTGTAAATGGGGCTTTCTTT. Residues: CAWSVNGAFF.

This clone was seen once. J is TRBJ2-7 and V is TRBV6-5; the D gene is possibly TRBD2 (6 bases). CDR3 length equals 13 residues. V shed 5 bases and J shed 4 bases, with 12 bases lying between them. Germline V CDR1 and CDR2: MNHEY, SVGAGI. This CDR3 is CASSQGLGYEQYF. For the CDR3, the DNA is TGTGCCAGCAGTCAGGGACTTGGGTACGAGCAGTACTTC.

The J gene is TRBJ1-4, the V gene TRBV28; D call uncertain. Germline lookup yields CDR1 MDHEN and CDR2 SYDVKM. The CDR3 has 20 amino acids. The V and J ends lost 7 bases and 0 bases respectively, with 27 bases between them. CDR3 coding DNA: TGTGCCAGCAAAACCCAAAGGTACCCGGACTGGAGGACAACTAATGAAAAACTGTTTTTT. Translated, it gives CASKTQRYPDWRTTNEKLFF.

The table lists this clone with a few counts. The gene calls are TRBV12-3 or TRBV12-4 and TRBJ1-2; no firm D call. The CDR3 contains 13 residues. The germline V and J ends were trimmed by 6 bases and 6 bases, with 14 bases remaining between them. CDR3 loop: CASSTGPRDGYTF. The CDR3 DNA sequence: TGTGCCAGCAGCACCGGGCCGAGGGATGGCTACACCTTC.

This clone was detected once. The chain is built from TRBV9 and TRBJ1-5; D possibly corresponds to TRBD1 (6 bases). Germline CDR1 SGDLS, CDR2 YYNGEE. There are 16 residues in the CDR3. Trimming left V 4 bases short and J 3 bases short, with 17 bases between. The CDR3 is CASSTDGGGTNQPQHF. CDR3 nucleotide sequence: TGTGCCAGCAGCACCGACGGGGGGGGCACCAATCAGCCCCAGCATTTT.

V usage is TRBV5-1 and J usage is TRBJ2-7; no firm D call. The CDR3 sequence is 13 residues long. V shed 4 bases and J shed 3 bases, with 11 bases lying between them. Germline V lookup: CDR1 SGHRS, CDR2 YFSETQ. CDR3 in DNA: TGCGCCAGCAGCGTTCCTACTAACTACGAGCAGTACTTC. It codes for CASSVPTNYEQYF.

The V gene is TRBV12-2, the J gene TRBJ1-6; the table's D call of TRBD1 was not tested on the DNA. TRBV12-2 is a listed pseudogene. The CDR3 contains 14 residues. CDR3 loop: CASRGQGALSPLHF. The CDR3 nucleotides are TGTGCAAGTCGCGGACAGGGGGCTTTGTCACCCCTCCACTTT.

This chain links TRBV10-3 with TRBJ1-1; D not certain. Germline loops: CDR1 ENHRY, CDR2 SYGVKD. V lost 7 bases and J lost 1, with 4 bases in between. CDR3 length: 11 amino acids. As DNA, the CDR3 is TGTGCCATCAAGGGGAACACTGAAGCTTTCTTT. This translates into CAIKGNTEAFF.

This chain's CDR3 is CASSRSTVLNTEAFF. The CDR3, as DNA: TGCGCCAGCAGCCGATCGACAGTTCTGAACACTGAAGCTTTCTTT. The chain uses TRBV5-1 and TRBJ1-1; D possibly corresponds to TRBD1 (5 bases). Trimming took off 4 bases at V and 0 bases at J, with 13 bases between the two ends. The germline CDR1 and CDR2 sequences are SGHRS and YFSETQ. This CDR3 comprises 15 residues.